This TCR beta chain was identified during a study of cytomegalovirus exposure and HLA in healthy donors. The PCR had 60 Vbeta and 13 Jbeta primers. Assay: immunoSEQ multiplex PCR; the TCRdb copy retains only in-frame clones and omits some. The sample contains 150,000 to 200,000 clones, under 80% of which appear only once. The V end lost 7 bases, the J end lost 2 bases, and 8 bases lay between the germline ends. Germline lookup yields CDR1 SQVTM and CDR2 ANQGSEA. The CDR3 is 11 residues long. The sample was PBMCs. This rearrangement joins TRBV29-1 to TRBJ2-5; the D gene is possibly TRBD1 (5 bases). This clonotype was obtained from a man aged 40-50 years in good health and CMV-seronegative. The CDR3 nucleotides are TGCAGCGCCAGGGTACAAGAGACCCAGTACTTC. Translated, it gives CSARVQETQYF. The full variable domain, completed using reference TRBV29-1 and TRBJ2-5, is SAVISQKPSRDICQRGTSLTIQCQVDSQVTMMFWYRQQPGQSLTLIATANQGSEATYESGFVIDKFPISRPNLTFSTLTVSNMSPEDSSIYLCSARVQETQYFGPGTRLLVL.